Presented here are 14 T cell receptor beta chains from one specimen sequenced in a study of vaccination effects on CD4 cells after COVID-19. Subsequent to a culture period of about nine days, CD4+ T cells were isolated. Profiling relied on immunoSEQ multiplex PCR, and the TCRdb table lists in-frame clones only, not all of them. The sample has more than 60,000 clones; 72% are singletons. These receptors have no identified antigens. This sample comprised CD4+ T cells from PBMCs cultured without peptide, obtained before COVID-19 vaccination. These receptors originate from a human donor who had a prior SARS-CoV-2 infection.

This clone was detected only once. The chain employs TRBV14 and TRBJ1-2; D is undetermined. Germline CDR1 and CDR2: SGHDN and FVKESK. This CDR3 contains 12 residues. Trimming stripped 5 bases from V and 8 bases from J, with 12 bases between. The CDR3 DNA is TGTGCCAGCAGCTCACGGACTGGAGGCTACACCTTC. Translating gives CASSSRTGGYTF. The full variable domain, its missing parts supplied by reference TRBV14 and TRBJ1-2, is EAGVTQFPSHSVIEKGQTVTLRCDPISGHDNLYWYRRVMGKEIKFLLHFVKESKQDESGMPNNRFLAERTGGTYSTLKVQPAELEDSGVYFCASSSRTGGYTFGSGTRLTVV.

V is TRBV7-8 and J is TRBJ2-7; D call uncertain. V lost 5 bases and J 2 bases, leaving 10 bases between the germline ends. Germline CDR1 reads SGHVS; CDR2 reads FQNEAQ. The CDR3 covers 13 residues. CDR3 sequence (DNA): TGTGCCAGCAGCAAAAGTCGAACCTACGAGCAGTACTTC. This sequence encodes CASSKSRTYEQYF.

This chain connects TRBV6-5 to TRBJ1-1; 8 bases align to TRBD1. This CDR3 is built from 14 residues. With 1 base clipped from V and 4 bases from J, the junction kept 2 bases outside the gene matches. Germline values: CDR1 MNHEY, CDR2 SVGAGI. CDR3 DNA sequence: TGTGCCAGCAGTTACTTAACAGGGGGCACTGAAGCTTTCTTT. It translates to CASSYLTGGTEAFF.

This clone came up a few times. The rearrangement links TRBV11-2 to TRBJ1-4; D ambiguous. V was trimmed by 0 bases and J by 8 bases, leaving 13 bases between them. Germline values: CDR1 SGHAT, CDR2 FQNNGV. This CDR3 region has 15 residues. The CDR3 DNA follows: TGTGCCAGCAGCTTAGATCGCGTAGGAGGGGAAAAACTGTTTTTT. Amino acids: CASSLDRVGGEKLFF. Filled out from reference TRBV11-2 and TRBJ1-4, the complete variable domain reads EAGVAQSPRYKIIEKRQSVAFWCNPISGHATLYWYQQILGQGPKLLIQFQNNGVVDDSQLPKDRFSAERLKGVDSTLKIQPAKLEDSAVYLCASSLDRVGGEKLFFGSGTQLSVL.

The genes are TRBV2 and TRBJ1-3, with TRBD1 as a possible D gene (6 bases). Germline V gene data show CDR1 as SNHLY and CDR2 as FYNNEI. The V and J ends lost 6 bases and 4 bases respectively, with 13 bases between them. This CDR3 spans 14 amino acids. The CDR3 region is CASRDRSGGNTIYF. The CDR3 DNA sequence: TGTGCCAGCAGAGACAGGTCGGGGGGAAACACCATATATTTT.

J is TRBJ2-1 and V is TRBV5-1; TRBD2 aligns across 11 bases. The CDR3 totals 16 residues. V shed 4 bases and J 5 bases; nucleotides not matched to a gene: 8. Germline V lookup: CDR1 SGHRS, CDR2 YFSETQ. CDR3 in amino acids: CASSPTGTSGHNEQFF. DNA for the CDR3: TGCGCCAGCAGCCCGACCGGGACTAGCGGTCACAATGAGCAGTTCTTC.

CDR3 DNA: TGTGCCAGCAGTCCAAGTCGATGGGGGCTAGGGACCGGGGAGCTGTTTTTT. Protein: CASSPSRWGLGTGELFF. The rearrangement joins TRBV27 to TRBJ2-2, with D possibly matching TRBD1 (6 bases). The CDR3 sequence is 17 residues long. Deletions cut 5 bases from V and 5 bases from J, with 21 bases between. CDR1 MNHEY and CDR2 SMNVEV come from the germline V gene (reference sequence).

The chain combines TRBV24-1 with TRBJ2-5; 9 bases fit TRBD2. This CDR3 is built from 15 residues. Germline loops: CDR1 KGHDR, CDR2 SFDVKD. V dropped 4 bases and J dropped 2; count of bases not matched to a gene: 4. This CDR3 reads CATSDPGLAQETQYF. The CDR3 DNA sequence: TGTGCCACCAGTGACCCCGGACTAGCGCAAGAGACCCAGTACTTC.

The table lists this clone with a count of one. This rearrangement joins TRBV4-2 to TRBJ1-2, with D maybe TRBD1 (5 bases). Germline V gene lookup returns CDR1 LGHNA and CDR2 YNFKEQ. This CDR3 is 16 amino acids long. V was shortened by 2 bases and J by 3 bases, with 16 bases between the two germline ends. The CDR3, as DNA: TGTGCCAGCAGCCAACACCAGGGAGCAGATTACTATGGCTACACCTTC. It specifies CASSQHQGADYYGYTF.

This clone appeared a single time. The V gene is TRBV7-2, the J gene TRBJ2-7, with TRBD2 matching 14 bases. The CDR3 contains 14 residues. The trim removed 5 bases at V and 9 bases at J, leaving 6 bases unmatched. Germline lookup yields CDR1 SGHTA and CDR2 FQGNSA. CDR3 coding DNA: TGTGCCAGCAGCCGCACGACTAGCGGGGGGGTGCAGTACTTC. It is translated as CASSRTTSGGVQYF.

CDR3 nucleotide sequence: TGTGCCACCAGTGACCCTCGGACCCCAGGGGAGACCCAGTACTTC. Translation: CATSDPRTPGETQYF. The genes are TRBV24-1 and TRBJ2-5; tentative D call: TRBD1 (5 bases). Deletions cut 4 bases from V and 5 bases from J, with 16 bases between. Germline CDR1 is KGHDR and CDR2 is SFDVKD. This CDR3 contains 15 residues.

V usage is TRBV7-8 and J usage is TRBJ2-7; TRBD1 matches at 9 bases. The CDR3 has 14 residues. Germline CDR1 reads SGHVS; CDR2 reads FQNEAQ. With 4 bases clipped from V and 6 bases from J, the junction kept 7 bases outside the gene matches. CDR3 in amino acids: CASSSTRTGVEQYF. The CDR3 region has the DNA TGTGCCAGCAGCTCCACTCGGACAGGGGTCGAGCAGTACTTC.

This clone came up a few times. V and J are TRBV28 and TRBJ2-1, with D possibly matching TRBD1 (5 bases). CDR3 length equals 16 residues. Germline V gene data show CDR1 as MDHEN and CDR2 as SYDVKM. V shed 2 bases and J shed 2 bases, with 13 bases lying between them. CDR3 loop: CASSLNRWGTYNEQFF. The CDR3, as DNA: TGTGCCAGCAGTTTAAATCGGTGGGGCACCTACAATGAGCAGTTCTTC.

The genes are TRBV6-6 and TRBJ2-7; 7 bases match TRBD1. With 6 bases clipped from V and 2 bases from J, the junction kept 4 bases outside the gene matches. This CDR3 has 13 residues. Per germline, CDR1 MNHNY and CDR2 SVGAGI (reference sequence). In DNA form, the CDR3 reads TGTGCCAGCAGCCAGACAGGGACCTACGAGCAGTACTTC. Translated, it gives CASSQTGTYEQYF.